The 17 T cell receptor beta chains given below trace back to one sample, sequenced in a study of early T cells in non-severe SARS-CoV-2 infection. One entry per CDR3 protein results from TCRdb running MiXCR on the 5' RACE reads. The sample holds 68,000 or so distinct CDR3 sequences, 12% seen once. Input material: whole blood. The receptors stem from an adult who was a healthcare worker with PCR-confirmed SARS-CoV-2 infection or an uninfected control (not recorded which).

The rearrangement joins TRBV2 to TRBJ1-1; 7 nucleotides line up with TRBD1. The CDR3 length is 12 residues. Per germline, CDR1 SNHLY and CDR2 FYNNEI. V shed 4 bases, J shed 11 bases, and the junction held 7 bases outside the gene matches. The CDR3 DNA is TGTGCCAGCAGTGCGGCGGCAGGGGGGGCTTTCTTT. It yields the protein CASSAAAGGAFF.

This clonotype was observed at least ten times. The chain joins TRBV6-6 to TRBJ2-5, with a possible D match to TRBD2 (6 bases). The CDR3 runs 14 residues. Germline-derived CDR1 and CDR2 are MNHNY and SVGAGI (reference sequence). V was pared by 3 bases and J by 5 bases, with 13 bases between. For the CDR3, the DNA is TGTGCCAGCAGTTATCTCGGGGAGGTGGAGACCCAGTACTTC. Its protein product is CASSYLGEVETQYF.

In DNA, the CDR3 is TGCGCCATCTCGGGTCCTGACTACTCTGGGGCCAACGTCCTGACTTTC. Its protein is CAISGPDYSGANVLTF. The chain has TRBV23-1 and TRBJ2-6; maybe TRBD2 (5 bases). TRBV23-1 is identified as an open reading frame with a role that is uncertain. There are 16 residues in the CDR3. Trimming stripped 10 bases from V and 0 bases from J, with 16 bases between.

CDR3 sequence: CSARTSGGPNTGELFF. CDR3 in DNA: TGCAGTGCCCGTACTAGCGGGGGCCCGAACACCGGGGAGCTGTTTTTT. The chain joins TRBV20-1 to TRBJ2-2; TRBD2 matches 11 bases. CDR1 is DFQATT, CDR2 SNEGSKA, per germline (reference sequence). Trimming cost V 6 bases and J 0 bases; bases outside gene matches: 6. CDR3 length: 16 amino acids.

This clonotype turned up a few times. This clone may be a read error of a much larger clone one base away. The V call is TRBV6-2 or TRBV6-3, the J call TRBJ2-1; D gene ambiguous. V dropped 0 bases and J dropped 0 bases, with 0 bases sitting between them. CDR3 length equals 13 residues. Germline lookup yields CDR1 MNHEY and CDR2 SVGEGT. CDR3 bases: TGTGCCAGCAGTTACTCCTCCTACAATGAGCAGTTCTTC. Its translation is CASSYSSYNEQFF.

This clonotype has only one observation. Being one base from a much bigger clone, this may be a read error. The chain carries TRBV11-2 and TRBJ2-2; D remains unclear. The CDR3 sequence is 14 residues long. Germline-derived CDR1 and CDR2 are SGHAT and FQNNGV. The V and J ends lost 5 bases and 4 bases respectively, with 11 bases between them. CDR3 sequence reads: CASSLATTTGELFF. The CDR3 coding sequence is TGTGCCAGCAGCCTCGCGACGACCACCGGGGAGCTGTTTTTT.

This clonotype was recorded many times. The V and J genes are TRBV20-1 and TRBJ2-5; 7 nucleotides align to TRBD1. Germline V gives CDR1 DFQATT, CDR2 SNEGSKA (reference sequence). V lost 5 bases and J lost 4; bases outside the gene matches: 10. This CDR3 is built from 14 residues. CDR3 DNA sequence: TGCAGTGCTCGGGGACAGACACTCGGAGAGACCCAGTACTTC. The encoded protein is CSARGQTLGETQYF.

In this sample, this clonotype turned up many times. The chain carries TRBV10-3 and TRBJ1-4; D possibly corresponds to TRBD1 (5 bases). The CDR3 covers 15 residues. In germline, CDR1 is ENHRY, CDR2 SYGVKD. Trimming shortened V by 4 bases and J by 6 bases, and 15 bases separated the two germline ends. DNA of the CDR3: TGTGCCATCAGTGGCCGGGGAGGAGGGGATGAAAAACTGTTTTTT. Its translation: CAISGRGGGDEKLFF.

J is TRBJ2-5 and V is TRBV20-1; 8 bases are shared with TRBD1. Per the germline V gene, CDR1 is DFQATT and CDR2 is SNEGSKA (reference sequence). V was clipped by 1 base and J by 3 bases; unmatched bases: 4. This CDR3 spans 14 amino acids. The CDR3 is CSARVPGGKETQYF. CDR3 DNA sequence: TGCAGTGCTAGAGTGCCAGGGGGCAAAGAGACCCAGTACTTC.

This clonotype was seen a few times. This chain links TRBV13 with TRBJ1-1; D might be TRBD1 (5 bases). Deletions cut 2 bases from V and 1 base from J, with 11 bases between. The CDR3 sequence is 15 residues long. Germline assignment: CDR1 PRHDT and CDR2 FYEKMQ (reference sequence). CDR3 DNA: TGTGCCAGCAGCTTACCGGTAAGGGGGAACACTGAAGCTTTCTTT. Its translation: CASSLPVRGNTEAFF.

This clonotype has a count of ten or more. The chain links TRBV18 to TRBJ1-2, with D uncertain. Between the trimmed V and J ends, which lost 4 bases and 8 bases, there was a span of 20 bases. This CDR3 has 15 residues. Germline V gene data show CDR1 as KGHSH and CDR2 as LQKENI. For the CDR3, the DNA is TGTGCCAGCTCACGGCAAATTGGGAGTTTAGGAGGCTACACCTTC. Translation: CASSRQIGSLGGYTF. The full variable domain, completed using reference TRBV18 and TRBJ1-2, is NAGVMQNPRHLVRRRGQEARLRCSPMKGHSHVYWYRQLPEEGLKFMVYLQKENIIDESGMPKERFSAEFPKEGPSILRIQQVVRGDSAAYFCASSRQIGSLGGYTFGSGTRLTVV.

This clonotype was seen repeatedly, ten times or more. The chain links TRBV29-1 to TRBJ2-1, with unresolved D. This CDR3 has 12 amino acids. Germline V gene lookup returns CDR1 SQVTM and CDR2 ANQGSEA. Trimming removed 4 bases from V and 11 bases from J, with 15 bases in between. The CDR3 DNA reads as TGCAGCGTTGGGTGTAGCCCGAGGAAGCAGTTCTTC. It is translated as CSVGCSPRKQFF.

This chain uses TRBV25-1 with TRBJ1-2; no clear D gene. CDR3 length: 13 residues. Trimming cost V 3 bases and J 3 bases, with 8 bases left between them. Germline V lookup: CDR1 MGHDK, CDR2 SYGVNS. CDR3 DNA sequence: TGTGCCAGCAGTGAGAGATTGGACTATGGCTACACCTTC. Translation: CASSERLDYGYTF.

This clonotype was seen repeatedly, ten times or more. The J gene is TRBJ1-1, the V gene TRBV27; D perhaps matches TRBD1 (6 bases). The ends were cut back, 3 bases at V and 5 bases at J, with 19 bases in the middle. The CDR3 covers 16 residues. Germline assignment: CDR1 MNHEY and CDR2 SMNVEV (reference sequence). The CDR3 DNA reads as TGTGCCAGCAGTTTGCTCACCGGGGGGGCCGGAACTGAAGCTTTCTTT. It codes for CASSLLTGGAGTEAFF.

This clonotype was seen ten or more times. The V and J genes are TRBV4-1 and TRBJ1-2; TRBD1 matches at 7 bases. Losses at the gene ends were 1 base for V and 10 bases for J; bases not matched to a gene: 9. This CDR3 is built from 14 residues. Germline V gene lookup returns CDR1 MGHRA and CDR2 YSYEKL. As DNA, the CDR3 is TGCGCCAGCAGCCAAGTCGGGACAGTCTACGACTACACCTTC. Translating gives CASSQVGTVYDYTF.

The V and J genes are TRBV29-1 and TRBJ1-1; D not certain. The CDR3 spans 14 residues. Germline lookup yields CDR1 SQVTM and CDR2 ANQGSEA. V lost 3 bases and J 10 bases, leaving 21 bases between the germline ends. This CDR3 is CSVDNPHLQVGAFF. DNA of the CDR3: TGCAGCGTTGATAACCCGCACCTCCAAGTCGGAGCTTTCTTT.

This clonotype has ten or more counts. The CDR3 here is CSARDFRSEVSEAFF. The CDR3 nucleotides are TGCAGTGCTAGAGATTTTAGGTCCGAGGTCTCTGAAGCTTTCTTT. The chain combines TRBV20-1 with TRBJ1-1, with D hard to call. The germline gives CDR1 DFQATT, CDR2 SNEGSKA (reference sequence). V was pared by 0 bases and J by 6 bases, with 17 bases between. This CDR3 region has 15 residues.